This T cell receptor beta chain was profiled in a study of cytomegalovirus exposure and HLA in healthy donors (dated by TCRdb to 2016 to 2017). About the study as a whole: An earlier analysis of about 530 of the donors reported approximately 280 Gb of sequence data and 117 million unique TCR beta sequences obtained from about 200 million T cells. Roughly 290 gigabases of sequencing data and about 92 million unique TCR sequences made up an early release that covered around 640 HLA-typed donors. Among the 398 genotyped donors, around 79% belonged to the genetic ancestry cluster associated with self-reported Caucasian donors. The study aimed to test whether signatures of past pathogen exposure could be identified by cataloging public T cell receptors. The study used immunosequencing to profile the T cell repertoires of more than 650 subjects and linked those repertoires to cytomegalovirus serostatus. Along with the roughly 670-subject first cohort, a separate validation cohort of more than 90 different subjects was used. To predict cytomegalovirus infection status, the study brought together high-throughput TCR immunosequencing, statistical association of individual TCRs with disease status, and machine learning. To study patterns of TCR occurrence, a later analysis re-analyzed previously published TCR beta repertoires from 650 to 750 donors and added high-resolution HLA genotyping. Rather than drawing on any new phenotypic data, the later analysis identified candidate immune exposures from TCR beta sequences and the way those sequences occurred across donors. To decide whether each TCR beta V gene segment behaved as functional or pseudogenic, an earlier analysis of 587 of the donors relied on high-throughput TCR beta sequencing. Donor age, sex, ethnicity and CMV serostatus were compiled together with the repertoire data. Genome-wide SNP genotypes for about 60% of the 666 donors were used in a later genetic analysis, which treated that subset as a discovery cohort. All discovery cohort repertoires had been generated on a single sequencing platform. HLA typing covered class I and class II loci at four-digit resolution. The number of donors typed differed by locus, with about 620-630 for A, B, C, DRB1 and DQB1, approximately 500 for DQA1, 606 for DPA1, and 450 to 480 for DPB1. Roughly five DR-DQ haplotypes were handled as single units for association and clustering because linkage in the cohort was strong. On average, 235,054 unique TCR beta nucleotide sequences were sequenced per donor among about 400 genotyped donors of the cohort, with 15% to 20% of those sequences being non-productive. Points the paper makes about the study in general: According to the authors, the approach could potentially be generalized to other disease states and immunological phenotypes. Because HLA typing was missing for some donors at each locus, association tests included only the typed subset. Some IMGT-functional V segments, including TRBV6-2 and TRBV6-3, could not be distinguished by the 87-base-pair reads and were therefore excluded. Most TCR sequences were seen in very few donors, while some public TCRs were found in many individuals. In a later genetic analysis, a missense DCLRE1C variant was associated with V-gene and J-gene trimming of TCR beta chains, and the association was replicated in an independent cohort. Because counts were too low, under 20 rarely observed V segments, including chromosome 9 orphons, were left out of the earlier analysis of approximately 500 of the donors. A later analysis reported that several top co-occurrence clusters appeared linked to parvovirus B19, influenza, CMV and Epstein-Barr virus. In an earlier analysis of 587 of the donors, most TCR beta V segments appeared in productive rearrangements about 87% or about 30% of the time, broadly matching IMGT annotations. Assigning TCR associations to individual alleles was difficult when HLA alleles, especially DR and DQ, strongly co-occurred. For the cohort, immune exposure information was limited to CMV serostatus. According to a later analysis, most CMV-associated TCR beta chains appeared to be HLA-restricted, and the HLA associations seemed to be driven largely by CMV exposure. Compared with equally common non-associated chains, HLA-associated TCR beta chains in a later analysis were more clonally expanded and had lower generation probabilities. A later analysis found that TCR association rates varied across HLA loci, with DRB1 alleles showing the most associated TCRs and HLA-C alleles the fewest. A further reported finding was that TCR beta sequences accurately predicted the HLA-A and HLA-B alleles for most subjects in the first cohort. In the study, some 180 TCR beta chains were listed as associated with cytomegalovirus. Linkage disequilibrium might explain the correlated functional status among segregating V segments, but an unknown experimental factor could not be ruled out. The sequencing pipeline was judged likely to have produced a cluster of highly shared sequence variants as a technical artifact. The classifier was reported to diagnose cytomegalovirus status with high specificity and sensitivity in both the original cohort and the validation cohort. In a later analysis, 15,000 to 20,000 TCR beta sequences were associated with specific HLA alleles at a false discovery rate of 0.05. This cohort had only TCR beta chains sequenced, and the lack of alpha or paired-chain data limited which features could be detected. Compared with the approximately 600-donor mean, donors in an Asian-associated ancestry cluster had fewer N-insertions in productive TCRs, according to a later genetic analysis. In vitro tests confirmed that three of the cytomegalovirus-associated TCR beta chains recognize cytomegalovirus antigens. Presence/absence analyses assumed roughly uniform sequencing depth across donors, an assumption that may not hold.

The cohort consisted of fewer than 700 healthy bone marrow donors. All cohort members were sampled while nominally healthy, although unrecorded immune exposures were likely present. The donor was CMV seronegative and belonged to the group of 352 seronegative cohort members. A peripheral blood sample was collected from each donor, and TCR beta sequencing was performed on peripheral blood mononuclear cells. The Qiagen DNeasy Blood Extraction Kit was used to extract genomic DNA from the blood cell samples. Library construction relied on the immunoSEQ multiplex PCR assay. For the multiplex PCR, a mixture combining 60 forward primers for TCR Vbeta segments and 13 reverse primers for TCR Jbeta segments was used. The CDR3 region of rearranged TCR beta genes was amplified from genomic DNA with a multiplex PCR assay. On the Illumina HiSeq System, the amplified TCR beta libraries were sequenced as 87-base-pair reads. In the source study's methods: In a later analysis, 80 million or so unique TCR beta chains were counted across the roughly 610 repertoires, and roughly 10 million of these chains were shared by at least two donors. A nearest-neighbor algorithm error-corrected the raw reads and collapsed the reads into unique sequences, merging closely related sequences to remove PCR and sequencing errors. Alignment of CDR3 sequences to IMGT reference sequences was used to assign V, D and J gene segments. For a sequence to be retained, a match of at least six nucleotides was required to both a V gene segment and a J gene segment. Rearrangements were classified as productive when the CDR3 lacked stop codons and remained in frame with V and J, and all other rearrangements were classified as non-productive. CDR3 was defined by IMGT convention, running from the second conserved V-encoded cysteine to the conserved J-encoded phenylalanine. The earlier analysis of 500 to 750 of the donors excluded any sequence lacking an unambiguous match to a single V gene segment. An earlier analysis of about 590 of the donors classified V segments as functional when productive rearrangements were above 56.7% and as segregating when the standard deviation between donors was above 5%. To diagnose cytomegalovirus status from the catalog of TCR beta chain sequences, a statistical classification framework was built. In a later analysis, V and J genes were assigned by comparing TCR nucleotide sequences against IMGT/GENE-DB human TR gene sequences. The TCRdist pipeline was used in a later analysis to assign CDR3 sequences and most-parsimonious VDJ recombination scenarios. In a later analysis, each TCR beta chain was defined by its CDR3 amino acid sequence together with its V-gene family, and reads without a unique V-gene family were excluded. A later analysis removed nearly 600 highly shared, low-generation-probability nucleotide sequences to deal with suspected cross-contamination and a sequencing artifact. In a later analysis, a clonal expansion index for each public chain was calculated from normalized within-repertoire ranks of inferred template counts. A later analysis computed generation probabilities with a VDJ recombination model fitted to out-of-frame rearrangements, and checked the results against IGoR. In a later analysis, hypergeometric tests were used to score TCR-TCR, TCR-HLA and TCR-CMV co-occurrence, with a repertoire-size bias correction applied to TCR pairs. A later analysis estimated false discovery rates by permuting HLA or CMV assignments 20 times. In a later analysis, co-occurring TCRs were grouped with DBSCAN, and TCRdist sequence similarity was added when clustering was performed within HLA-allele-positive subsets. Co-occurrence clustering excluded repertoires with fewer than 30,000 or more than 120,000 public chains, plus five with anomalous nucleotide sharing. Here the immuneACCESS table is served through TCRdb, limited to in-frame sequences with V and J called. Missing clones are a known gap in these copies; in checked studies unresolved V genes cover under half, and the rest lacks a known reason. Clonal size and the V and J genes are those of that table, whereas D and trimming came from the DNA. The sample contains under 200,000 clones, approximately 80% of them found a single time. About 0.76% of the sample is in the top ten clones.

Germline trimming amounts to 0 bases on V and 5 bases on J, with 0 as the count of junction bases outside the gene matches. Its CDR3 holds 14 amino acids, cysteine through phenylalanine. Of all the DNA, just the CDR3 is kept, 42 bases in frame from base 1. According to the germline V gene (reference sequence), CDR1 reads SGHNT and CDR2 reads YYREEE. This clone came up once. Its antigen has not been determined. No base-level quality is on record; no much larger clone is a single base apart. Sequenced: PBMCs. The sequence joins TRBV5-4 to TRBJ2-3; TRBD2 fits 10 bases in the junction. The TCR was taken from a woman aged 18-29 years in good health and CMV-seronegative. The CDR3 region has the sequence CASSLGLAGDTQYF. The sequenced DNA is TGTGCCAGCAGCTTGGGACTAGCGGGAGATACGCAGTATTTT.